These T cell receptor beta chains were read from a single sample in a study of blood T cells in healthy people across ages. TCRdb reprocessed the 5' RACE reads via MiXCR and lists one record per CDR3 protein. The sample contains 1,800,000 or so distinct CDR3 sequences, approximately 39% of which appear only once. The sequenced sample consisted of blood. The receptors were sampled from a human donor in good health. Each CDR3 is given with its conserved first and last residue. Fields, in order: D gene, J gene, clone size, V gene, CDR3 DNA, CDR3 protein. D genes are given only for firm matches. The size field is filled for only some rows; it gives once, few, many or a size class.

D gene: NA
J gene: TRBJ1-5
clone size: NA
V gene: TRBV5-1
CDR3 DNA: TGCGCCAGCAGGATCTGGTGGGATCAGCCCCAGCATTTT
CDR3 protein: CASRIWWDQPQHF

D gene: TRBD1
J gene: TRBJ1-2
clone size: few
V gene: TRBV5-6
CDR3 DNA: TGTGCCAGCAGCTGGGACAGGGAACTGAACTATGGCTACACCTTC
CDR3 protein: CASSWDRELNYGYTF

D gene: NA
J gene: TRBJ1-6
clone size: NA
V gene: TRBV9
CDR3 DNA: TGTGCCAGCAGTACAGAAGCAAGGAGCTCCTATAATTCACCCCTCCACTTT
CDR3 protein: CASSTEARSSYNSPLHF

D gene: TRBD2
J gene: TRBJ2-3
clone size: NA
V gene: TRBV6-1
CDR3 DNA: TGTGCCAGCAGTGGTCTAGCGGGGGAGTTCACAGATACGCAGTATTTT
CDR3 protein: CASSGLAGEFTDTQYF

D gene: NA
J gene: TRBJ2-3
clone size: few
V gene: TRBV28
CDR3 DNA: TGTGCCAGCAGTTTGGCAGTAGTCGGGGAATACACAGATACGCAGTATTTT
CDR3 protein: CASSLAVVGEYTDTQYF

D gene: NA
J gene: TRBJ1-1
clone size: few
V gene: TRBV7-8
CDR3 DNA: TGTGCCAGCAGCTTAGCCACCGGGAGGATCACTGAAGCTTTCTTT
CDR3 protein: CASSLATGRITEAFF

D gene: TRBD1
J gene: TRBJ1-4
clone size: NA
V gene: TRBV7-9
CDR3 DNA: TGTGCCAGCAGCTCCTGGACAGGGGCCGATGAAAAACTGTTTTTT
CDR3 protein: CASSSWTGADEKLFF

D gene: NA
J gene: TRBJ2-6
clone size: few
V gene: TRBV6-6
CDR3 DNA: TGTGCCAGCAGGCAAGCGGGTTACGGGGCCAACGTCCTGACTTTC
CDR3 protein: CASRQAGYGANVLTF

D gene: NA
J gene: TRBJ2-7
clone size: NA
V gene: TRBV20-1
CDR3 DNA: TGCAGTGCGGACAGTGATACCTACGAGCAGTACTTC
CDR3 protein: CSADSDTYEQYF

D gene: NA
J gene: TRBJ1-2
clone size: few
V gene: TRBV7-9
CDR3 DNA: TGTGCCAGCAGCTTAGTAACAGGCAACTATGGCTACACCTTC
CDR3 protein: CASSLVTGNYGYTF

D gene: NA
J gene: TRBJ2-7
clone size: few
V gene: TRBV29-1
CDR3 DNA: TGCAGCGCCTCAGAGTTCGGGGGAGGCGAGCAGTACTTC
CDR3 protein: CSASEFGGGEQYF

D gene: NA
J gene: TRBJ2-3
clone size: NA
V gene: TRBV29-1
CDR3 DNA: TGCAGCGTTACCGATTCGGATACGCAGTATTTT
CDR3 protein: CSVTDSDTQYF

D gene: NA
J gene: TRBJ2-5
clone size: NA
V gene: TRBV7-2
CDR3 DNA: TGTGCCAGCAGCTCGGGGAGGCGGGGGCGAGAGCAGTACTTC
CDR3 protein: CASSSGRRGREQYF

D gene: NA
J gene: TRBJ1-2
clone size: NA
V gene: TRBV20-1
CDR3 DNA: TGCAGTGCTCCGCACGGAGAGATTTTCTATGGCTACACCTTC
CDR3 protein: CSAPHGEIFYGYTF

D gene: TRBD2
J gene: TRBJ2-5
clone size: NA
V gene: TRBV20-1
CDR3 DNA: TGCAGTGCTGGGACTAGCGGAAGAAAAGAGCAGTACTTC
CDR3 protein: CSAGTSGRKEQYF

D gene: TRBD1
J gene: TRBJ2-1
clone size: once
V gene: TRBV11-1
CDR3 DNA: TGTGCCAGCAGCGCACGAACCGGGACAGGTTCCTACAATGAGCAGTTCTTC
CDR3 protein: CASSARTGTGSYNEQFF

D gene: NA
J gene: TRBJ2-5
clone size: NA
V gene: TRBV5-1
CDR3 DNA: TGCGCCAGCAGCTTGGATGGGGTAGCCCGGGAGACCCAGTACTTC
CDR3 protein: CASSLDGVARETQYF

D gene: NA
J gene: TRBJ1-2
clone size: few
V gene: TRBV14
CDR3 DNA: TGTGCCAGCAGCCAAGAGTTGAGTGCCTATGGCTACACCTTC
CDR3 protein: CASSQELSAYGYTF

D gene: TRBD1
J gene: TRBJ2-7
clone size: few
V gene: TRBV4-1
CDR3 DNA: TGCGCCAGCAGCTCACAAGGCCGGGACAGGAGGAACGAGCAGTACTTC
CDR3 protein: CASSSQGRDRRNEQYF

D gene: NA
J gene: TRBJ2-3
clone size: once
V gene: TRBV28
CDR3 DNA: TGTGCCAGCAGTTTACGGGGCGGGGGCCCCAGCACAGATACGCAGTATTTT
CDR3 protein: CASSLRGGGPSTDTQYF

D gene: NA
J gene: TRBJ1-2
clone size: few
V gene: TRBV28
CDR3 DNA: TGTGCCAGCAGTTTATGGGCAGGAGACAACTATGGCTACACCTTC
CDR3 protein: CASSLWAGDNYGYTF

D gene: TRBD2
J gene: TRBJ2-2
clone size: NA
V gene: TRBV7-6
CDR3 DNA: TGTGCCAGCAGCACTCTGGCGGGGGATGACACCGGGGAGCTGTTTTTT
CDR3 protein: CASSTLAGDDTGELFF

D gene: TRBD2
J gene: TRBJ2-1
clone size: NA
V gene: TRBV6-5
CDR3 DNA: TGTGCCAGCAGTTACCCGCGTTACGGCGGGGGTGAGCAGTTCTTC
CDR3 protein: CASSYPRYGGGEQFF

D gene: NA
J gene: TRBJ1-3
clone size: NA
V gene: TRBV28
CDR3 DNA: TGTGCCAGCACCCTGGGACAAACCCCTGGAAACACCATATATTTT
CDR3 protein: CASTLGQTPGNTIYF

D gene: TRBD1
J gene: TRBJ2-3
clone size: few
V gene: TRBV6-5
CDR3 DNA: TGTGCCAGCAGTCAAAGACAGGGGAGAAGCACAGATACGCAGTATTTT
CDR3 protein: CASSQRQGRSTDTQYF

D gene: NA
J gene: TRBJ2-1
clone size: NA
V gene: TRBV20-1
CDR3 DNA: TGCAGTGTCGCACACGACTTGTCAGGGGGGGGCCTCTACAATGAGCAGTTCTTC
CDR3 protein: CSVAHDLSGGGLYNEQFF

D gene: NA
J gene: TRBJ2-7
clone size: NA
V gene: TRBV7-3
CDR3 DNA: TGTGCCAGCAGCTTGGGTCCCGGGAAACTTTACGAGCAGTACTTC
CDR3 protein: CASSLGPGKLYEQYF

D gene: TRBD1
J gene: TRBJ1-6
clone size: NA
V gene: TRBV7-3
CDR3 DNA: TGTGCCAGCAGCTTTTATGACAGGGGGAGGAAATCACCCCTCCACTTT
CDR3 protein: CASSFYDRGRKSPLHF

D gene: NA
J gene: TRBJ2-7
clone size: few
V gene: TRBV4-2
CDR3 DNA: TGTGCCAGCAGCCAAGGACTTAAACAGGGCTACGAGCAGTACTTC
CDR3 protein: CASSQGLKQGYEQYF

D gene: NA
J gene: TRBJ1-1
clone size: NA
V gene: TRBV14
CDR3 DNA: TGTGCCAGCAGCCACCCAGAGGAGCGCCGGGTCACTGAAGCTTTCTTT
CDR3 protein: CASSHPEERRVTEAFF

D gene: NA
J gene: TRBJ2-1
clone size: NA
V gene: TRBV28
CDR3 DNA: TGTGCCAGCAGTCGGACTCTAAAAGAGACCCAGTTCTTC
CDR3 protein: CASSRTLKETQFF

D gene: NA
J gene: TRBJ2-7
clone size: NA
V gene: TRBV12-3/TRBV12-4
CDR3 DNA: TGTGCCAGCAGTCCTTGGGGGGGGCCGTACGAGCAGTACTTC
CDR3 protein: CASSPWGGPYEQYF

D gene: NA
J gene: TRBJ2-6
clone size: NA
V gene: TRBV21-1
CDR3 DNA: TGTGCCAGGGAGGACAGGCCCTCTGGGGCCAACGTCCTGACTTTC
CDR3 protein: CAREDRPSGANVLTF

D gene: NA
J gene: TRBJ2-5
clone size: NA
V gene: TRBV20-1
CDR3 DNA: TGCAGTGCCAGAACTAGCTGGGGTGGCCAAGAGACCCAGTACTTC
CDR3 protein: CSARTSWGGQETQYF

D gene: NA
J gene: TRBJ1-4
clone size: NA
V gene: TRBV6-1
CDR3 DNA: TGTGCCAGCTGCAACAGGGCGGAGGAAAAACCGTTTTTT
CDR3 protein: CASCNRAEEKPFF

D gene: NA
J gene: TRBJ1-1
clone size: NA
V gene: TRBV7-2
CDR3 DNA: TGTGCCAGCAGCCTAAACAGGTATTACGAAGCTTTCTTT
CDR3 protein: CASSLNRYYEAFF

D gene: NA
J gene: TRBJ2-6
clone size: few
V gene: TRBV7-2
CDR3 DNA: TGTGCCAGCAGGGGGGCGGGCGGTGGGGCCAACGTCCTGACTTTC
CDR3 protein: CASRGAGGGANVLTF

D gene: NA
J gene: TRBJ2-7
clone size: NA
V gene: TRBV5-1
CDR3 DNA: TGCGCCAGCAGCTTGGTTTGGGGGGACTACGAGCAGTACTTC
CDR3 protein: CASSLVWGDYEQYF

D gene: NA
J gene: TRBJ1-1
clone size: NA
V gene: TRBV6-6
CDR3 DNA: TGTGCCAGCACCCCGGACGTGGCCACTGAAGCTTTCTTT
CDR3 protein: CASTPDVATEAFF

D gene: NA
J gene: TRBJ2-3
clone size: many
V gene: TRBV10-3
CDR3 DNA: TGTGCCATCAGTGTTGGGCGGGGCACAGATACGCAGTATTTT
CDR3 protein: CAISVGRGTDTQYF

D gene: TRBD1
J gene: TRBJ2-5
clone size: few
V gene: TRBV20-1
CDR3 DNA: TGCAGTGCTAGTGCGACAGGGGGCGCCTCAACCCAGTACTTC
CDR3 protein: CSASATGGASTQYF

D gene: TRBD1
J gene: TRBJ2-1
clone size: NA
V gene: TRBV7-2
CDR3 DNA: TGTGCCAGCAGCTCCCAGGGGGCCTTCCCCAATGAGCAGTTCTTC
CDR3 protein: CASSSQGAFPNEQFF

D gene: TRBD1
J gene: TRBJ2-1
clone size: few
V gene: TRBV28
CDR3 DNA: TGTGCCAGCAGATCCTCGGTTGGGGACAGTTCCTACAATGAGCAGTTCTTC
CDR3 protein: CASRSSVGDSSYNEQFF

D gene: TRBD1
J gene: TRBJ1-5
clone size: NA
V gene: TRBV7-9
CDR3 DNA: TGCGCCAGCAGCACCGGACAGGGGAATGCGCCCCAGCATTTT
CDR3 protein: CASSTGQGNAPQHF

D gene: TRBD1
J gene: TRBJ2-3
clone size: once
V gene: TRBV12-5
CDR3 DNA: TGTGCTAGTGGTTTGGCCTCCAGGGGGCTTCGGCCCATAGATACGCAGTATTTT
CDR3 protein: CASGLASRGLRPIDTQYF

D gene: NA
J gene: TRBJ1-1
clone size: NA
V gene: TRBV20-1
CDR3 DNA: TGCAGTGCTAGTGAAGGGGACACTGAAGCTTTCTTT
CDR3 protein: CSASEGDTEAFF

D gene: NA
J gene: TRBJ2-3
clone size: few
V gene: TRBV7-8
CDR3 DNA: TGTGCCAGCAGCTTATGGGTCGAAGGGGTAATCGGAGATACGCAGTATTTT
CDR3 protein: CASSLWVEGVIGDTQYF

D gene: NA
J gene: TRBJ1-5
clone size: NA
V gene: TRBV7-2
CDR3 DNA: TGTGCCAGCCTTCGGGGGGCCGGACAGCCCCAGCATTTT
CDR3 protein: CASLRGAGQPQHF

D gene: NA
J gene: TRBJ2-5
clone size: few
V gene: TRBV7-9
CDR3 DNA: TGTGCCAGCAGCTCTCTTCGGGAGTTGCAAGAGACCCAGTACTTC
CDR3 protein: CASSSLRELQETQYF

D gene: NA
J gene: TRBJ2-5
clone size: once
V gene: TRBV30
CDR3 DNA: TGTGCCTGGAGTAAAGCTTGGGAGACCCAGTACTTC
CDR3 protein: CAWSKAWETQYF

D gene: TRBD1
J gene: TRBJ2-1
clone size: NA
V gene: TRBV2
CDR3 DNA: TGTGCCAGCAGCCCTCGACAGGGGGCGAATCTAGGTGAGCAGTTCTTC
CDR3 protein: CASSPRQGANLGEQFF

D gene: TRBD2
J gene: TRBJ2-7
clone size: few
V gene: TRBV5-1
CDR3 DNA: TGCGCCAGCAGCTTGGAAGGACTAGCGGGGGACTACGAGCAGTACTTC
CDR3 protein: CASSLEGLAGDYEQYF

D gene: TRBD1
J gene: TRBJ2-7
clone size: few
V gene: TRBV7-2
CDR3 DNA: TGTGCCAGCAGCTCCGACAGGGTGAGCTCCTACGAGCAGTACTTC
CDR3 protein: CASSSDRVSSYEQYF

D gene: NA
J gene: TRBJ1-1
clone size: once
V gene: TRBV12-3/TRBV12-4
CDR3 DNA: TGTGCCAGCGGCTTTTTTTTTAAAGGGAACACTGAAGCTTTCTTT
CDR3 protein: CASGFFFKGNTEAFF

D gene: NA
J gene: TRBJ1-5
clone size: once
V gene: TRBV7-9
CDR3 DNA: TGTGCCAGCAGCTTGGACTTTAGCAATCAGCCCCAGCATTTT
CDR3 protein: CASSLDFSNQPQHF